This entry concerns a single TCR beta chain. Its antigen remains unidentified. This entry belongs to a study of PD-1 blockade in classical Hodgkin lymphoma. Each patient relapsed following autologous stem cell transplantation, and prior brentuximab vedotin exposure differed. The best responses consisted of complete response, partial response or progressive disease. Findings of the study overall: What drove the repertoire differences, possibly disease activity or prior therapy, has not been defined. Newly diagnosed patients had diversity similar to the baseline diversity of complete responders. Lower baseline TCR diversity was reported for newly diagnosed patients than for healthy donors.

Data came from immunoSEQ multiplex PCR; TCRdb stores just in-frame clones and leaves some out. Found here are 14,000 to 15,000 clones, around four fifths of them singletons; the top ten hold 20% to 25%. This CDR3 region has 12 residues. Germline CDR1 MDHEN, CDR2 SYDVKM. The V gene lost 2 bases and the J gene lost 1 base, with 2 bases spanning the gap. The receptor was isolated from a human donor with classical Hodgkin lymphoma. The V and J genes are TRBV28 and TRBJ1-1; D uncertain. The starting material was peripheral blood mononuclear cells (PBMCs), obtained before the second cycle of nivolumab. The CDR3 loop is CASSLQNTEAFF. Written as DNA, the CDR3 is TGTGCCAGCAGTTTACAGAACACTGAAGCTTTCTTT.